These 4 T cell receptor beta chains came from one sample sequenced in a study of cytomegalovirus exposure and HLA in healthy donors. It was with 60 Vbeta and 13 Jbeta primers that the PCR ran. The repertoire was sequenced with immunoSEQ multiplex PCR; TCRdb's copy has only in-frame clones and lacks some. The sample shows 77,000 or so clones, 78% of them seen only once. Sequencing input: PBMCs. These receptors were obtained from a middle-aged man in good health and CMV-seronegative.

The chain recombines TRBV19 with TRBJ2-1, with a possible D match to TRBD1 (5 bases). V dropped 6 bases and J dropped 7 bases, with 16 bases sitting between them. CDR3 length: 14 amino acids. Germline V gene lookup returns CDR1 LNHDA and CDR2 SQIVND (reference sequence). The CDR3 sequence is CASSSQGSQNEQFF. CDR3 coding DNA: TGTGCCAGTAGCAGCCAGGGCAGCCAGAATGAGCAGTTCTTC.

The chain employs TRBV5-1 and TRBJ2-7; D gene uncertain. V lost 4 bases and J 0 bases, leaving 14 bases between the germline ends. CDR1 is SGHRS and CDR2 is YFSETQ in the germline V gene. The CDR3 loop spans 15 amino acids. DNA of the CDR3: TGCGCCAGCAGCACCTCTCCTAAGAGCTCCTACGAGCAGTACTTC. It yields the protein CASSTSPKSSYEQYF.

This sequence joins TRBV19 and TRBJ2-7, with D possibly being TRBD2 (5 bases). The germline V gene encodes CDR1 LNHDA and CDR2 SQIVND (reference sequence). With 2 bases removed from V and 7 bases from J, the gap between germline ends came to 15 bases. CDR3 length: 14 amino acids. CDR3 DNA: TGTGCCAGTAGTATAAGTGGATGGAGGTGGGAGCAGTACTTC. Translation: CASSISGWRWEQYF. The variable domain in full, completed from reference TRBV19 and TRBJ2-7, reads DGGITQSPKYLFRKEGQNVTLSCEQNLNHDAMYWYRQDPGQGLRLIYYSQIVNDFQKGDIAEGYSVSREKKESFPLTVTSAQKNPTAFYLCASSISGWRWEQYFGPGTRLTVT.

The chain joins TRBV7-3 to TRBJ1-1; 10 nucleotides match TRBD1. V lost 1 base and J lost 4; bases outside the gene matches: 9. The CDR3 runs to 17 residues. Germline V gene sequence: CDR1 SGHTA, CDR2 FQGTGA. The CDR3 DNA is TGTGCCAGCAGCTTAATCGGTGGGACAGGGGTAGTCACTGAAGCTTTCTTT. The encoded protein is CASSLIGGTGVVTEAFF.